This TCR beta chain was documented in a study of blood T cell repertoires in COVID-19. Study in general: Sites in the United States, Italy and Spain provided acute and convalescent COVID-19 samples.

Original processing methods: Reference gene primer amplification gave nucleated cell count estimates. Method: immunoSEQ multiplex PCR; TCRdb's copy keeps in-frame clones and lacks some. That table supplies the V and J calls and clone size; D and trimming were determined from the DNA. This sample carries some 150,000 clones, roughly 90% of them seen once, and the ten largest clones take around 4%. Germline V gives CDR1 SGHRS, CDR2 YFSETQ. V lost 2 bases to trimming and J lost 0 bases, with 12 bases between them. CDR3 length: 16 residues. Sequenced input: peripheral blood. This sequence was found in a woman aged 55-70 years with active or convalescent COVID-19. The chain has TRBV5-1 and TRBJ1-3; D is possibly TRBD1 (5 bases). CDR3 protein: CASSLSTEHSGNTIYF. CDR3 sequence (DNA): TGCGCCAGCAGCTTATCGACAGAGCACTCTGGAAACACCATATATTTT. The full variable domain, with the rest looked up from reference TRBV5-1 and TRBJ1-3, is KAGVTQTPRYLIKTRGQQVTLSCSPISGHRSVSWYQQTPGQGLQFLFEYFSETQRNKGNFPGRFSGRQFSNSRSEMNVSTLELGDSALYLCASSLSTEHSGNTIYFGEGSWLTVV.